This T cell receptor (beta chain) comes out of a study of Graves' ophthalmopathy and Graves' hyperthyroidism. The overall study: Ahead of any treatment, peripheral blood was obtained at the initial diagnosis.

PBMCs were obtained from roughly 10 ml of fresh peripheral blood. CDR3 length: 12 residues. Germline V gene data show CDR1 as SGHTA and CDR2 as FQGNSA. The trim removed 6 bases at V and 12 bases at J, leaving 10 bases unmatched. Scientists amplified the TCR beta CDR3 regions from RNA transcripts. The library came from an HTBI-primed first-round RT-PCR and a second-round multiplex PCR. TCRdb reanalysed the multiplex PCR reads using MiXCR and keeps one entry per CDR3 protein. This table holds about 230,000 distinct CDR3 sequences, 45% found once. This clonotype originated in an adult man with Graves' ophthalmopathy. The chain couples TRBV7-2 to TRBJ1-2; 7 bases are shared with TRBD1. Sequenced: peripheral blood. The CDR3 region has the DNA TGTGCCAGCAGTAGGGACAGCTCTGGAAACACCTTC. Its translation is CASSRDSSGNTF.